This is a list of T cell receptor beta chains from one sample in a study of radiotherapy plus CTLA-4 blockade in lung cancer. The table came from immunoSEQ multiplex PCR; TCRdb's copy has only in-frame clones and leaves some out. The data contain approximately 99,000 clones, 88% of them singletons. The material was peripheral blood, obtained from a patient treated with radiotherapy plus ipilimumab. The receptors stem from a human donor with non-small cell lung cancer that progressed on radiotherapy plus ipilimumab. Both conserved end residues are part of each CDR3. Each record gives: V gene, D gene, J gene, clone size, CDR3 DNA, CDR3 protein. The D gene is left open where the match is weak. A row's size may be missing; if present it is once, few, many or a size class.

v_call: TRBV11-3
d_call: .
j_call: TRBJ2-1
clone_size: .
cdr3_nt: TGTGCCAGCAGCTTAGAGAGCAGGGCCCTTAGCTACAATGAGCAGTTCTTC
cdr3_aa: CASSLESRALSYNEQFF

v_call: TRBV19
d_call: .
j_call: TRBJ1-1
clone_size: .
cdr3_nt: TGTGCCAGTAGGGTCTATTGGGGAGCTTTCTTT
cdr3_aa: CASRVYWGAFF

v_call: TRBV5-4
d_call: .
j_call: TRBJ2-2
clone_size: few
cdr3_nt: TGTGCCAGCAGCCCTCACCGACAGGGAGGGGACACCGGGGAGCTGTTTTTT
cdr3_aa: CASSPHRQGGDTGELFF

v_call: TRBV6-6
d_call: .
j_call: TRBJ1-2
clone_size: few
cdr3_nt: TGTGCCAGCAGGGATAATAACTATGGCTACACCTTC
cdr3_aa: CASRDNNYGYTF

v_call: TRBV6-1
d_call: .
j_call: TRBJ1-5
clone_size: .
cdr3_nt: TGTGCCAGCAGTGAACTGGGCAAGCCCCAGCATTTT
cdr3_aa: CASSELGKPQHF

v_call: TRBV4-2
d_call: .
j_call: TRBJ2-7
clone_size: .
cdr3_nt: TGTGCCAGCAGCCAAGTCCGTTTGACTAATACCTACGAGCAGTACTTC
cdr3_aa: CASSQVRLTNTYEQYF

v_call: TRBV27
d_call: TRBD1
j_call: TRBJ2-7
clone_size: .
cdr3_nt: TGTGCCAGCAGTCAGTCCGGGACAGGGGGCGCCGAGCAGTACTTC
cdr3_aa: CASSQSGTGGAEQYF

v_call: TRBV7-2
d_call: .
j_call: TRBJ2-2
clone_size: .
cdr3_nt: TGTGCCAGCAGCCCCTCGTTCGGCGGGGAGCTGTTTTTT
cdr3_aa: CASSPSFGGELFF

v_call: TRBV30
d_call: TRBD2
j_call: TRBJ2-1
clone_size: few
cdr3_nt: TGTGCCTGGAGGTTTGGACTAGCGAGTAGGCAGTTCTTC
cdr3_aa: CAWRFGLASRQFF

v_call: TRBV6-1
d_call: .
j_call: TRBJ1-4
clone_size: .
cdr3_nt: TGTGCCAGCAGTGGTCGTTGGGGCCGGGATGAAAAACTGTTTTTT
cdr3_aa: CASSGRWGRDEKLFF

v_call: TRBV2
d_call: .
j_call: TRBJ2-3
clone_size: .
cdr3_nt: TGTGCCAGCAGTGCACAGGCAGATACGCAGTATTTT
cdr3_aa: CASSAQADTQYF

v_call: TRBV2
d_call: .
j_call: TRBJ2-7
clone_size: .
cdr3_nt: TGTGCCAGCAGCCCTGACAGCTCCTACGAGCAGTACTTC
cdr3_aa: CASSPDSSYEQYF

v_call: TRBV15
d_call: TRBD2
j_call: TRBJ2-3
clone_size: .
cdr3_nt: TGTGCCACCAGCACCCTACCTCCGGGACTAGCGGATAGCACAGATACGCAGTATTTT
cdr3_aa: CATSTLPPGLADSTDTQYF

v_call: TRBV9
d_call: TRBD1
j_call: TRBJ2-3
clone_size: .
cdr3_nt: TGTGCCAGCAGCGCGGACAGGGGGCTCACAGATACGCAGTATTTT
cdr3_aa: CASSADRGLTDTQYF

v_call: TRBV18
d_call: TRBD2
j_call: TRBJ2-7
clone_size: .
cdr3_nt: TGTGCCAGCTCACTTACGACTAGCGGAGTATACGAGCAGTACTTC
cdr3_aa: CASSLTTSGVYEQYF

v_call: TRBV6-5
d_call: .
j_call: TRBJ1-2
clone_size: .
cdr3_nt: TGTGCCAGCAGGGAGTCTGGCTATGGCTACACCTTC
cdr3_aa: CASRESGYGYTF

v_call: TRBV6-1
d_call: .
j_call: TRBJ1-5
clone_size: .
cdr3_nt: TGTGCCAGCAGTGGCCAGCAGGGTTATCAGCCCCAGCATTTT
cdr3_aa: CASSGQQGYQPQHF